One sample yielded the 8 T cell receptor beta chains listed below, sequenced in a study of cytomegalovirus exposure and HLA in healthy donors. A multiplex PCR was run with 60 Vbeta primers and 13 Jbeta primers. Only in-frame clones appear in the TCRdb table, and some are missing; sequencing was by immunoSEQ multiplex PCR. Here the sample spans 150,000 to 180,000 clones, roughly 72% being singletons. Sequencing used PBMCs. These receptors were taken from a man aged 25 to 40 in good health and CMV-seronegative.

The V and J genes are TRBV5-6 and TRBJ1-2, with 9 positions matching TRBD1. V lost 3 bases to trimming and J lost 3 bases; unmatched junction nucleotides: 6. Germline CDR1 is SGHDT and CDR2 is YYEEEE. There are 15 residues in the CDR3. The CDR3 DNA reads TGTGCCAGCAGCTCCGTTACAGGGGGCCACTATGGCTACACCTTC. Translation gives CASSSVTGGHYGYTF.

The V gene is TRBV27, the J gene TRBJ1-6; no clear D. Trimming left V 1 base short and J 5 bases short, with 9 bases between. This CDR3 contains 15 residues. Germline V gene lookup returns CDR1 MNHEY and CDR2 SMNVEV (reference sequence). CDR3 protein: CASSLLASDNSPLHF. As DNA, the CDR3 is TGTGCCAGCAGTTTATTGGCCAGCGATAATTCACCCCTCCACTTT.

The chain recombines TRBV6-1 with TRBJ1-2; D gene uncertain. The CDR3 has 13 residues. Germline V gene lookup returns CDR1 MNHNS and CDR2 SASEGT. Trimming left V 2 bases short and J 8 bases short, with 12 bases between. In DNA, the CDR3 is TGTGCCAGCAGTGAACGGCGGGATTGGGGCTACACCTTC. Its translation is CASSERRDWGYTF.

There are a few counts of this clone. The J gene is TRBJ2-7, the V gene TRBV6-5; 9 bases match TRBD1. The ends lost 6 bases at V and 0 bases at J; junction bases unmatched: 3. This CDR3 comprises 14 residues. Germline values: CDR1 MNHEY, CDR2 SVGAGI. DNA of the CDR3: TGTGCCAGCAGCCGGGACAGGGCCTCCTACGAGCAGTACTTC. As protein: CASSRDRASYEQYF.

The V and J genes are TRBV2 and TRBJ1-4, with D hard to call. CDR3 length equals 14 residues. Germline V lookup: CDR1 SNHLY, CDR2 FYNNEI. Trimming took off 8 bases at V and 4 bases at J, with 14 bases between the two ends. CDR3 residues: CASALRLDNEKLFF. DNA of the CDR3: TGTGCCAGCGCCCTGCGACTGGATAATGAAAAACTGTTTTTT.

This clone was seen a handful of times. Just one base apart from a much larger clone, this may be a read error. The chain couples TRBV7-9 to TRBJ2-5, with D possibly being TRBD1 (5 bases). CDR1 and CDR2 (germline): SEHNR, FQNEAQ (reference sequence). The CDR3 covers 15 residues. CDR3 in DNA: TGTTCCAGCAGCTTCCGACAGACGCACCAAGAGACCCAGTACTTC. Residues: CSSSFRQTHQETQYF.

This clone appeared a few times. One end of the junction varies from germline; a read error may be responsible. The chain links TRBV7-9 to TRBJ2-5; TRBD1 is a possible D gene (5 bases). CDR1 and CDR2 (germline): SEHNR, FQNEAQ (reference sequence). The CDR3 contains 15 residues. Here the CDR3 DNA reads TGTTCCAGCAGCTTCCGACAGACGAACCAAGAGACCCAGTACTTC. Translation gives CSSSFRQTNQETQYF.

The chain combines TRBV25-1 with TRBJ2-3, with 9 bases aligning to TRBD2. CDR3 length equals 16 residues. Germline CDR1 reads MGHDK; CDR2 reads SYGVNS. Trimming cost V 3 bases and J 5 bases; bases outside gene matches: 9. The CDR3 DNA follows: TGTGCCAGCAGTGAGGGGGCGGGGGGGCCAGAAGATACGCAGTATTTT. Translating it yields CASSEGAGGPEDTQYF.